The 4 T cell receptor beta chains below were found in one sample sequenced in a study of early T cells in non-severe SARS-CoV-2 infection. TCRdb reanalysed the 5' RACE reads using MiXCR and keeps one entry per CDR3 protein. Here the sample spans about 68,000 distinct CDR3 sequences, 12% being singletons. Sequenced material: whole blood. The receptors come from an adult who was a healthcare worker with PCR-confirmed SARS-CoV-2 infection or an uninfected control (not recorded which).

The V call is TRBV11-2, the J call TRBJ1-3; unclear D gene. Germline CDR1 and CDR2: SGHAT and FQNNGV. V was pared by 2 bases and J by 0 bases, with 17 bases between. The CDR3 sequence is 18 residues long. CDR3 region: CASSLLPRTAYSGNTIYF. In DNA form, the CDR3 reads TGTGCCAGCAGCTTACTGCCGAGGACGGCGTACTCTGGAAACACCATATATTTT.

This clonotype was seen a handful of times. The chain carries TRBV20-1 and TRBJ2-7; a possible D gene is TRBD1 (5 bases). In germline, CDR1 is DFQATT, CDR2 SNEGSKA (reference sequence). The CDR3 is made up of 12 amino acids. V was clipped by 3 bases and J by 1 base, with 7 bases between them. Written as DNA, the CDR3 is TGCAGTGCTAGTCCAGGGTCCTACGAGCAGTACTTC. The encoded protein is CSASPGSYEQYF.

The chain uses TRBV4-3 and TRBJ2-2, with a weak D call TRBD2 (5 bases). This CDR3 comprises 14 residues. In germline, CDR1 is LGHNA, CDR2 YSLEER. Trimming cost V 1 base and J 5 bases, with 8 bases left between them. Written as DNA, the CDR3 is TGCGCCAGCAGCCAAGGTCGGGGAACCGGGGAGCTGTTTTTT. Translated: CASSQGRGTGELFF.

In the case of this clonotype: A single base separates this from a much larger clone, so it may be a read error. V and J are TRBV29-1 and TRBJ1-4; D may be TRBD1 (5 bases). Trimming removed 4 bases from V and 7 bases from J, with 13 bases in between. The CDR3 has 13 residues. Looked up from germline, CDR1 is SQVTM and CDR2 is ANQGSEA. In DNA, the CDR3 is TGCAGCGTTGGCCAGGGCGCTAGTGAAAAACTGTTTTTT. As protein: CSVGQGASEKLFF.